The T cell receptor (beta chain) under discussion was sequenced for a study of Ad26.COV2.S vaccination and SARS-CoV-2 variants. Sequencing was performed with immunoSEQ multiplex PCR; in TCRdb, only in-frame clones are kept and a portion is missing. The sample has around 250,000 clones; around nine tenths are singletons. Treatment meaning: about 20 received Ad26.COV2.S at low or high dose, single or two shots; 5 received placebo; per-sample allocation not given. Sampling was performed 63 days after the first vaccine or placebo injection. CDR1 and CDR2 (germline): SGHAT, FQDESV (reference sequence). This CDR3 region has 15 residues. V was cut by 3 bases and J by 5 bases, with 16 bases left in between.

The V call is TRBV11-1, the J call TRBJ1-1, with no clear D. This material consisted of peripheral blood, taken in a trial of Ad26.COV2.S vaccine versus placebo. The origin of this receptor is a person between 18 and 65 years old who received the Ad26.COV2.S COVID-19 vaccine or a placebo. CDR3: CASSLGGSQRTEAFF. CDR3 DNA: TGTGCCAGCAGCTTGGGTGGGAGCCAAAGGACTGAAGCTTTCTTT.